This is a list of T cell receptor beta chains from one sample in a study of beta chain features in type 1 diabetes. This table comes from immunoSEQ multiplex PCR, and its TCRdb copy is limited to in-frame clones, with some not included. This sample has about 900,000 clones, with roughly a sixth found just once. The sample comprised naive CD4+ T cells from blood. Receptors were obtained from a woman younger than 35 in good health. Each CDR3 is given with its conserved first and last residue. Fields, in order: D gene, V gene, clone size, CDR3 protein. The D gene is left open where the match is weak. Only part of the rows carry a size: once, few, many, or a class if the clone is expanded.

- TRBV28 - CASSLTLSGANVLTF
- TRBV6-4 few CASSVTREAEQFF
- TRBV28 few CASSLPQGGETQYF
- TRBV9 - CASSVGGHNEQFF
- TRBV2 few CASSVQGWGYTF
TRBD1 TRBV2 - CASSEDRILGSYEQYF
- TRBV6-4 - CASSDSVPTKDEQFF
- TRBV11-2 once CASSPYLWRAGNTIYF
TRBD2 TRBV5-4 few CASSLPTSELVDEQFF
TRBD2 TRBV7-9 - CASNTGLAGTNEQFF
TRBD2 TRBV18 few CASSPPGTSGYEQYF
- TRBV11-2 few CASSQALVMKTYEQYF
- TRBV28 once CASSFSSRWDAGTF
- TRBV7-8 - CASSFRRQSRYF
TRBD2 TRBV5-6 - CASSLPITSGRLTGELFF
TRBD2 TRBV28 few CASSPAGSGRAVEQYF
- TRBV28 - CASSSLMTAQYF
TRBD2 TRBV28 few CASSRRPGLAGGGEQFF
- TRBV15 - CATSRDVLNTGELFF
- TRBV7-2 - CASSQDSNYGYTF
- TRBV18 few CASSSGVALADTQYF
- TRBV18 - CASSPGVVGTTEQFF
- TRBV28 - CASSQGDYDYNEQFF
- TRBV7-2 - CASSFGPAVGEQYF
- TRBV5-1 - CASSLDGSGANVLTF
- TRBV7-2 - CASRLVGGGEKLFF
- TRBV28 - CASSQSQGGYGYTF
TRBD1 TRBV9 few CASSAGTDNQPQHF
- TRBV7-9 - CASSLARSHDREVYEQYF
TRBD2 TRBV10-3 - CAISTWLPGLEEADTQYF
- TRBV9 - CASSVEAGDYEQYF
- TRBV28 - CASIRAGQAYEQYF
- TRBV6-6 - CASSSGGASNTEAFF
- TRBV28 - CASSPRSGVESPLHF
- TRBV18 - CASSPRTTNTGELFF
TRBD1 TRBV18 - CASSTQQGSSYNEQFF
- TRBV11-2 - CASSFGFVSSYEQYF
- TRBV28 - CASSFSGGATGNTIYF
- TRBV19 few CASSIRIITGELFF
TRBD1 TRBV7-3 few CASSFDREETQYF
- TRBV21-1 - CASSKPKVGDAYEQYF
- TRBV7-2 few CASSLNNLASQETQYF
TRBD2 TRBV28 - CASTPASGEFYEQYF
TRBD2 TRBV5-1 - CASSLAGRWNTGELFF
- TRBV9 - CASSVDRGMSYNEQFF
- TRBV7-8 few CASSFRGQEKLFF
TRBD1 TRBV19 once CASKDRANSGANVLTF
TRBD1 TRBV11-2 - CASSLGGTGKLFF
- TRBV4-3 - CASSPAGLRGHNEQFF
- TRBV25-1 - CASSERQYNEQFF
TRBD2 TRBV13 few CASSPRGLAGGPRAYNEQFF
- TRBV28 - CASSLAGDRREQYF
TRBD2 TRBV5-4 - CASSIGGTSGRSGEQFF
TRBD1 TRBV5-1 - CASSSTTGVGEKLFF
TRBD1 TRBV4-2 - CASSRDRVGNTIYF